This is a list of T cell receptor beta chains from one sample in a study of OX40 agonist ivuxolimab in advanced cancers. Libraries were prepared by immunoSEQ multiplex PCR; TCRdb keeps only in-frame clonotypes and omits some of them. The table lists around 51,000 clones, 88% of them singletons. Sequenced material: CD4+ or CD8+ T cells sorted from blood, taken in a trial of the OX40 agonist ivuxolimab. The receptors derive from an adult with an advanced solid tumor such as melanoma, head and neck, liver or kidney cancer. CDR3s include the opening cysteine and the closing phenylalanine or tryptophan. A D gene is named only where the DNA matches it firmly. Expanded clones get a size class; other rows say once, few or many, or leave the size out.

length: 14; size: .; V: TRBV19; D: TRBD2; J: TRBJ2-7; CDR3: CASSITSGTYEQYF; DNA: TGTGCCAGTAGTATCACTAGCGGAACCTACGAGCAGTACTTC
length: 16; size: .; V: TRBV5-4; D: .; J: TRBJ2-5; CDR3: CASSLKRVNAGETQYF; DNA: TGTGCCAGCAGCTTGAAGAGGGTCAATGCGGGGGAGACCCAGTACTTC
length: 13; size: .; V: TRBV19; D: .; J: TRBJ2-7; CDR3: CASSWGNGYEQYF; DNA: TGTGCCAGTAGTTGGGGGAACGGGTACGAGCAGTACTTC
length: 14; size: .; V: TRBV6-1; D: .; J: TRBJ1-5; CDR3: CASGVTGAIQPQHF; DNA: TGTGCCAGCGGGGTGACAGGAGCCATTCAGCCCCAGCATTTT
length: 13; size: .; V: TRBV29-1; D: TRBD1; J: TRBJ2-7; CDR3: CSVIGTGRYEQYF; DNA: TGCAGCGTCATCGGGACAGGTCGATACGAGCAGTACTTC
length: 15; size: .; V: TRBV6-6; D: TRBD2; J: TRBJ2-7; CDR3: CASSYGLAGPLEQYF; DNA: TGTGCCAGCAGTTACGGACTAGCGGGGCCCTTGGAGCAGTACTTC
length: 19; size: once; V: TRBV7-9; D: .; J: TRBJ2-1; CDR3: CASSLEGWGKSTSYNEQFF; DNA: TGTGCCAGCAGCTTAGAGGGGTGGGGTAAATCAACCTCCTACAATGAGCAGTTCTTC
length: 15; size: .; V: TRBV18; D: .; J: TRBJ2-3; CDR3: CASSPFGGSTDTQYF; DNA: TGTGCCAGCTCACCTTTCGGTGGTTCCACAGATACGCAGTATTTT
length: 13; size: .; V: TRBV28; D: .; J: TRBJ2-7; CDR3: CASTHHSSYEQYF; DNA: TGTGCCAGCACACATCATAGTTCCTACGAGCAGTACTTC
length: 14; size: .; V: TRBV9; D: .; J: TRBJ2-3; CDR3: CASSVGPSTDTQYF; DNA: TGTGCCAGCAGCGTAGGACCTAGCACAGATACGCAGTATTTT
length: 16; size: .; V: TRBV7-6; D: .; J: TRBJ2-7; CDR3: CASARSPPPASYEQYF; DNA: TGTGCCAGCGCTCGCTCTCCCCCACCGGCATCCTACGAGCAGTACTTC
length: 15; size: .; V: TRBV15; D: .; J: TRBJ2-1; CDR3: CATSTSGHGVVEQFF; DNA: TGTGCCACCAGCACTTCGGGCCACGGCGTTGTTGAGCAGTTCTTC
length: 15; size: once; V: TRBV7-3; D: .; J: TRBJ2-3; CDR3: CASSIAPGNTDTQYF; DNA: TGTGCCAGCAGCATTGCACCCGGGAACACAGATACGCAGTATTTT
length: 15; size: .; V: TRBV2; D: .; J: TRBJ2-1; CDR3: CASSELVSSYNEQFF; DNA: TGTGCCAGCAGTGAACTGGTGAGCTCCTACAATGAGCAGTTCTTC
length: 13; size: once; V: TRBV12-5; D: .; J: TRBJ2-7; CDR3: CASAIGTGNEQYF; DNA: TGTGCTAGTGCTATTGGCACGGGGAACGAGCAGTACTTC
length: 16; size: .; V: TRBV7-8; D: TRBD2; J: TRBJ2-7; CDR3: CASSRTSGGQTYEQYF; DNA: TGTGCCAGCAGCCGGACTAGCGGGGGGCAAACCTACGAGCAGTACTTC
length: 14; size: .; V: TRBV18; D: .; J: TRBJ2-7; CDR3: CASSPGRHSYEQYF; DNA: TGTGCCAGCTCACCCGGCCGACACTCCTACGAGCAGTACTTC
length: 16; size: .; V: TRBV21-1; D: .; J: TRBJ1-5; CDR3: CASRSERDFSNQPQHF; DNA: TGTGCCAGTCGTAGTGAGAGGGACTTTAGCAATCAGCCCCAGCATTTT
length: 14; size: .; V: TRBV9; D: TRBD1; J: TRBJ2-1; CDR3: CASSVGTGYNEQFF; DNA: TGTGCCAGCAGCGTAGGGACAGGTTACAATGAGCAGTTCTTC
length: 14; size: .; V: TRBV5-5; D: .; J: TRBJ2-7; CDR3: CASAPKDFSYEQYF; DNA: TGTGCCAGCGCCCCGAAGGACTTCTCCTACGAGCAGTACTTC
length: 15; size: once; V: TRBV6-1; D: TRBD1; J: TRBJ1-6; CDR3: CASSESTGRNSPLHF; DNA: TGTGCCAGCAGTGAGTCGACAGGGCGCAATTCACCCCTCCACTTT
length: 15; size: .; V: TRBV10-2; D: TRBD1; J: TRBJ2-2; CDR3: CASSLTGGDTGELFF; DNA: TGCGCCAGCAGCTTGACAGGGGGGGACACCGGGGAGCTGTTTTTT
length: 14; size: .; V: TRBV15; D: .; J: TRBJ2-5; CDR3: CATSRENALETQYF; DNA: TGTGCCACCAGCAGAGAAAATGCCCTAGAGACCCAGTACTTC
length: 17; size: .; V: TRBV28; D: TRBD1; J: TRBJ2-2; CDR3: CASSFGVGQVNTGELFF; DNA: TGTGCCAGCAGTTTTGGGGTTGGACAGGTGAACACCGGGGAGCTGTTTTTT
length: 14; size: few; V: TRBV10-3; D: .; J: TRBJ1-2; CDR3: CAISDNKHDYGYTF; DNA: TGTGCCATCAGTGACAATAAACATGACTATGGCTACACCTTC
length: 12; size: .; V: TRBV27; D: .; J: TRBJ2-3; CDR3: CASSYGTDTQYF; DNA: TGTGCCAGCAGTTATGGCACAGATACGCAGTATTTT
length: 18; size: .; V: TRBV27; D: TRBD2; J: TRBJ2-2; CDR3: CASRRQKLAGENTGELFF; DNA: TGTGCCAGCAGAAGGCAGAAACTAGCGGGAGAAAACACCGGGGAGCTGTTTTTT
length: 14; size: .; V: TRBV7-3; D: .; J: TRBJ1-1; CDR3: CASSLGGMNTEAFF; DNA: TGTGCCAGCAGCTTAGGAGGGATGAACACTGAAGCTTTCTTT
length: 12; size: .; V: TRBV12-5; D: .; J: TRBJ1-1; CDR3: CASGQGSTEAFF; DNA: TGTGCTAGTGGGCAGGGTTCCACTGAAGCTTTCTTT
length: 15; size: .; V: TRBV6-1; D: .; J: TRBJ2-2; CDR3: CASSVIRQNTGELFF; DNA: TGTGCCAGCAGTGTCATCAGGCAGAACACCGGGGAGCTGTTTTTT
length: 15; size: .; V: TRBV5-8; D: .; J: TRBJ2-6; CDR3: CASSLVGTGANVLTF; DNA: TGTGCCAGCAGCTTGGTCGGGACTGGGGCCAACGTCCTGACTTTC
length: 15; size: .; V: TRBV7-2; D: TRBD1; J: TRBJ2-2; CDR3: CASSPTGANTGELFF; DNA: TGTGCCAGCAGCCCGACAGGGGCCAACACCGGGGAGCTGTTTTTT
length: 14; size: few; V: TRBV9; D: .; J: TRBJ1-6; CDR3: CASSVEQRDSPLHF; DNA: TGTGCCAGCAGCGTCGAACAGCGAGATTCACCCCTCCACTTT
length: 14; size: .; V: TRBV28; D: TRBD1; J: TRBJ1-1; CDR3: CASSFYRGNTEAFF; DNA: TGTGCCAGCAGTTTTTACAGGGGTAACACTGAAGCTTTCTTT
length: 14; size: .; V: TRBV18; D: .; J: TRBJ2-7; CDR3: CASSQSGGSYEQYF; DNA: TGTGCCAGCTCACAGTCTGGGGGTTCCTACGAGCAGTACTTC
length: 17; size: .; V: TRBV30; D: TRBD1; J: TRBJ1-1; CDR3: CAWSPPGQAPMNTEAFF; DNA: TGTGCCTGGAGTCCTCCGGGACAGGCTCCTATGAACACTGAAGCTTTCTTT
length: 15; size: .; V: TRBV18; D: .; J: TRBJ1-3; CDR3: CASLTTENSGNTIYF; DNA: TGTGCCAGCCTTACAACTGAAAACTCTGGAAACACCATATATTTT
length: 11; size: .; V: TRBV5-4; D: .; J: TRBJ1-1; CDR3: CASSAGYSAFF; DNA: TGTGCCAGCAGCGCAGGGTATTCAGCTTTCTTT
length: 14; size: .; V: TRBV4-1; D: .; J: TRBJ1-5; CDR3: CASSQEAGNQPQHF; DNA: TGCGCCAGCAGCCAGGAAGCCGGGAATCAGCCCCAGCATTTT
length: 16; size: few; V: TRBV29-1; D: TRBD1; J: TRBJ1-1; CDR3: CSVESLRGQGETEAFF; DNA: TGCAGCGTTGAAAGCCTCCGGGGACAGGGGGAAACTGAAGCTTTCTTT
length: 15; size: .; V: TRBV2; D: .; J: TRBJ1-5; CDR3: CASSGWQGFNQPQHF; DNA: TGTGCCAGCAGTGGGTGGCAGGGTTTTAATCAGCCCCAGCATTTT
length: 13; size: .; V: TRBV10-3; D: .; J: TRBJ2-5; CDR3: CAINSGGLGTQYF; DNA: TGTGCCATCAATAGCGGCGGATTAGGGACCCAGTACTTC
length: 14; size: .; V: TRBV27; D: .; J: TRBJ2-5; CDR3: CASSFVDSQETQYF; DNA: TGTGCCAGCAGTTTCGTGGACAGCCAAGAGACCCAGTACTTC
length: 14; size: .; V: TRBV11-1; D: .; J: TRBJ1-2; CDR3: CATPLGVGYYGYTF; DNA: TGTGCCACCCCTCTGGGGGTTGGATACTATGGCTACACCTTC
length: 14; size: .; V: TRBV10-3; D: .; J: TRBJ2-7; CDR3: CAISESARGYEQYF; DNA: TGTGCCATCAGTGAGTCGGCCCGGGGCTACGAGCAGTACTTC
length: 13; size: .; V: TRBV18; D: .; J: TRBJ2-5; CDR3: CASSPTVEETQYF; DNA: TGTGCCAGCTCACCGACAGTGGAAGAGACCCAGTACTTC
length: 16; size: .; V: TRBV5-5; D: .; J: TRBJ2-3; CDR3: CASSWGDDRSGTSQYF; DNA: TGTGCCAGCAGCTGGGGGGACGACAGGTCCGGGACTTCGCAGTATTTT
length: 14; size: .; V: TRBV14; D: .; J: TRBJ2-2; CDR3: CASSQDLYTGELFF; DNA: TGTGCCAGCAGCCAAGATCTATACACCGGGGAGCTGTTTTTT
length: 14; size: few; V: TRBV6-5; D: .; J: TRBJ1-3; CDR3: CSTGGSGFGNTIYF; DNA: TGTTCTACCGGGGGATCGGGCTTTGGAAACACCATATATTTT
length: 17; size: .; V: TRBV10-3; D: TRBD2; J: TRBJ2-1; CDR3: CAIRGGGPLQDYNEQFF; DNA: TGTGCCATCAGGGGCGGGGGGCCCCTCCAGGACTACAATGAGCAGTTCTTC
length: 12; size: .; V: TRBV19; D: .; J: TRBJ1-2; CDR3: CASSIGGGRYTF; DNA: TGTGCCAGTAGTATCGGCGGCGGCCGCTACACCTTC
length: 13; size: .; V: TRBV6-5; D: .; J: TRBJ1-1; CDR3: CASSQRSGEGAFF; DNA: TGTGCCAGCAGCCAAAGGAGCGGTGAGGGAGCTTTCTTT
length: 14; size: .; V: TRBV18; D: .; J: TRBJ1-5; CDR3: CASSPPPGGQPQHF; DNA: TGTGCCAGCTCACCTCCCCCGGGGGGTCAGCCCCAGCATTTT
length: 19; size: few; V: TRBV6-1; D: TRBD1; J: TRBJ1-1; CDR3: CASSEATFGTGLRGPEAFF; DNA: TGTGCCAGCAGTGAAGCCACTTTTGGGACAGGCCTCAGAGGTCCTGAAGCTTTCTTT
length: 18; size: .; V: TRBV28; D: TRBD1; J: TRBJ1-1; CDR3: CASSFHAGQGALNTEAFF; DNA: TGTGCCAGCAGTTTTCACGCGGGACAGGGGGCTCTGAACACTGAAGCTTTCTTT
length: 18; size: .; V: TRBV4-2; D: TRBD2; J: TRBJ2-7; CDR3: CASSQVQRLAGSSYEQYF; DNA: TGTGCCAGCAGCCAAGTTCAGCGACTAGCGGGGAGCTCCTACGAGCAGTACTTC
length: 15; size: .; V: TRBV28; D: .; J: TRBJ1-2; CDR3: CASSLRAGTNYGYTF; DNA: TGTGCCAGCAGTTTAAGGGCAGGGACGAACTATGGCTACACCTTC
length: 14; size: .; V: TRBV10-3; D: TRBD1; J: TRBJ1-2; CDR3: CAIRPGQGNYGYTF; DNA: TGTGCCATCAGACCCGGACAGGGGAATTATGGCTACACCTTC
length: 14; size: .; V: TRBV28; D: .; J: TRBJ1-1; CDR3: CASSSQGLGTEAFF; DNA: TGTGCCAGCAGTTCACAGGGACTGGGCACTGAAGCTTTCTTT
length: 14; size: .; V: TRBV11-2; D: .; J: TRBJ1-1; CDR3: CASSPYRVSTEAFF; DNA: TGTGCCAGCAGCCCCTACAGGGTTAGCACTGAAGCTTTCTTT